These 12 T cell receptor beta chains share one sample of origin, sequenced in a study of cytomegalovirus exposure and HLA in healthy donors. Amplification used 60 Vbeta primers and 13 Jbeta primers. Generated by immunoSEQ multiplex PCR, the TCRdb table keeps only in-frame clones and is missing some. The profile shows 150,000 to 200,000 clones, approximately 80% of them singletons. The sequenced material came from PBMCs. The receptors here all came from a woman aged 30 to 39 in good health and CMV-seropositive.

The rearrangement links TRBV25-1 to TRBJ2-3; a possible D gene is TRBD2 (5 bases). Trimming removed 3 bases from V and 9 bases from J, with 7 bases in between. Germline CDR1 reads MGHDK; CDR2 reads SYGVNS. This CDR3 has 11 amino acids. Written as DNA, the CDR3 is TGTGCCAGCAGTGACGGGGTCACGCAGTATTTT. Translation gives CASSDGVTQYF.

This clone showed up just once. CDR3: CATNEEGLLNQPQHF. CDR3 DNA sequence: TGTGCCACGAATGAAGAGGGACTCCTCAATCAGCCCCAGCATTTT. The chain recombines TRBV15 with TRBJ1-5; D perhaps matches TRBD1 (5 bases). The CDR3 consists of 15 residues. With 9 bases removed from V and 3 bases from J, the gap between germline ends came to 18 bases. Germline V gives CDR1 LNHNV, CDR2 YYDKDF (reference sequence). The full variable domain, rest sourced from reference TRBV15 and TRBJ1-5, is DAMVIQNPRYQVTQFGKPVTLSCSQTLNHNVMYWYQQKSSQAPKLLFHYYDKDFNNEADTPDNFQSRRPNTSFCFLDIRSPGLGDTAMYLCATNEEGLLNQPQHFGDGTRLSIL.

This clone was counted only a few times. The chain joins TRBV19 to TRBJ2-6, with 7 bases identical to TRBD2. The germline V gene has CDR1 LNHDA and CDR2 SQIVND (reference sequence). This CDR3 spans 16 amino acids. The junction had 6 bases not matched to a gene; V was cut back by 7 bases and J by 0 bases. CDR3 sequence: CASTLAGTSGANVLTF. CDR3 bases: TGTGCCAGTACCTTAGCGGGCACCTCTGGGGCCAACGTCCTGACTTTC.

The V and J genes are TRBV15 and TRBJ2-5; 9 bases agree with TRBD2. The trim removed 8 bases at V and 5 bases at J, leaving 18 bases unmatched. The germline V gene encodes CDR1 LNHNV and CDR2 YYDKDF (reference sequence). The CDR3 runs 17 residues. CDR3 region: CATSTPPASGGQETQYF. CDR3 sequence (DNA): TGTGCCACCTCCACTCCCCCCGCCAGCGGGGGGCAGGAGACCCAGTACTTC. Full variable domain (outside the CDR3, taken from reference TRBV15 and TRBJ2-5): DAMVIQNPRYQVTQFGKPVTLSCSQTLNHNVMYWYQQKSSQAPKLLFHYYDKDFNNEADTPDNFQSRRPNTSFCFLDIRSPGLGDTAMYLCATSTPPASGGQETQYFGPGTRLLVL.

The CDR3 reads CASSLWRRHTQYF. The CDR3 DNA follows: TGTGCCAGCAGTTTATGGCGTCGCCATACGCAGTATTTT. The J gene is TRBJ2-3, the V gene TRBV28; D unclear. The CDR3 is 13 residues long. Germline CDR1 reads MDHEN; CDR2 reads SYDVKM. Deletions cut 0 bases from V and 7 bases from J, with 8 bases between.

The V gene is TRBV5-4, the J gene TRBJ1-2; D uncertain. V lost 0 bases, J lost 0 bases, and 6 bases lay in between. Per the germline V gene, CDR1 is SGHNT and CDR2 is YYREEE (reference sequence). This CDR3 is built from 14 residues. This CDR3 reads CASSLGGANYGYTF. The DNA for the CDR3 is TGTGCCAGCAGCTTGGGGGGAGCTAACTATGGCTACACCTTC.

This clone was seen many times. The J gene is TRBJ2-1, the V gene TRBV7-9; D uncertain. The CDR3 runs 18 residues. CDR1 is SEHNR, CDR2 FQNEAQ, per germline (reference sequence). V was clipped by 4 bases and J by 0 bases, with 19 bases between them. In nucleotides, the CDR3 is TGTGCCAGCAGCTCCCCCCGAGAACCCGCCCACTCCTACAATGAGCAGTTCTTC. This codes for CASSSPREPAHSYNEQFF.

The rearrangement joins TRBV6-5 to TRBJ1-3; D remains ambiguous. With 6 bases removed from V and 11 bases from J, the gap between germline ends came to 17 bases. The CDR3 is 13 residues long. Germline V gene lookup returns CDR1 MNHEY and CDR2 SVGAGI. The CDR3 spells CASRTGAGLAIYF. In DNA form, the CDR3 reads TGTGCCAGCAGGACGGGAGCCGGGCTTGCCATATATTTT.

The table lists this clone with a count of one. The chain has TRBV6-1 and TRBJ1-2, with a possible D match to TRBD1 (6 bases). V lost 6 bases to trimming and J lost 2 bases, with 13 bases between them. Germline assignment: CDR1 MNHNS and CDR2 SASEGT. The CDR3 sequence is 14 residues long. Here the CDR3 reads CASSGDTANYGYTF. The CDR3 coding sequence is TGTGCCAGCAGCGGGGACACTGCGAACTATGGCTACACCTTC.

A remark on this clone: Other DNA sequences in this sample translate to the same CDR3. The CDR3: CASSLVAGNTEAFF. The CDR3 nucleotides read TGTGCCAGCAGCTTAGTGGCGGGAAACACTGAAGCTTTCTTT. The rearrangement uses TRBV7-9 and TRBJ1-1; unclear D gene. Looked up from germline, CDR1 is SEHNR and CDR2 is FQNEAQ (reference sequence). This CDR3 comprises 14 residues. Between the trimmed V and J ends, which lost 1 base and 2 bases, there was a span of 8 bases.

The rearrangement uses TRBV7-9 and TRBJ2-5, with a tentative D call TRBD1 (5 bases). V was shortened by 5 bases and J by 4 bases, with 23 bases between the two germline ends. The CDR3 covers 17 residues. The germline gives CDR1 SEHNR, CDR2 FQNEAQ (reference sequence). CDR3 residues: CASSVDRRGEFGETQYF. CDR3 nucleotide sequence: TGTGCCAGCAGCGTAGACAGAAGGGGCGAGTTTGGAGAGACCCAGTACTTC. Supplemented by reference TRBV7-9 and TRBJ2-5, the full variable domain reads DTGVSQNPRHKITKRGQNVTFRCDPISEHNRLYWYRQTLGQGPEFLTYFQNEAQLEKSRLLSDRFSAERPKGSFSTLEIQRTEQGDSAMYLCASSVDRRGEFGETQYFGPGTRLLVL.

The chain carries TRBV5-4 and TRBJ1-2; 8 nucleotides agree with TRBD1. Losses at the gene ends were 2 bases for V and 6 bases for J; bases not matched to a gene: 9. CDR1 SGHNT and CDR2 YYREEE come from the germline V gene (reference sequence). The CDR3 sequence is 15 residues long. The CDR3 DNA reads as TGTGCCAGCAGCTTCGGATTCTCAGGGGGCGATGGCTACACCTTC. Encoded protein: CASSFGFSGGDGYTF.